Below, 5 T cell receptor beta chains from the same sample are listed, as sequenced in a study of T cells in Graves' hyperthyroidism and ophthalmopathy. Researchers took RNA transcripts and amplified the TCR beta CDR3 regions from them. The TCR CDR3 was amplified in a first-round RT-PCR using the HTBI primer set. TCRdb reprocessed the multiplex PCR reads via MiXCR and lists one record per CDR3 protein. The table includes 450,000 to 650,000 distinct CDR3 sequences, about 20% detected once. The sequenced sample consisted of blood. These receptors were taken from a man aged 18 to 35 with Graves' hyperthyroidism.

This clonotype was observed many times. V is TRBV6-2 or TRBV6-3 and J is TRBJ1-1, with no clear D. Germline-derived CDR1 and CDR2 are MNHEY and SVGEGT. This CDR3 is 14 amino acids long. The ends were cut back, 2 bases at V and 5 bases at J, with 12 bases in the middle. The CDR3 DNA follows: TGTGCCAGCAGTTACAGGGCCCTCGGGACTGAAGCTTTCTTT. Translating it yields CASSYRALGTEAFF.

This clonotype was detected only once. V and J are TRBV7-9 and TRBJ1-1; 10 nucleotides align to TRBD1. In germline, CDR1 is SEHNR, CDR2 FQNEAQ (reference sequence). The CDR3 is 15 amino acids. J was trimmed by 6 bases and V by 0 bases; bases with no gene match: 4. The DNA of the CDR3 is TGTGCCAGCAGCTTAGCCCTGGGGACAGGGGCTGAAGCTTTCTTT. Translated, it gives CASSLALGTGAEAFF.

Here the CDR3 reads CASTPRDYEDTQYF. The CDR3 DNA reads TGCGCCAGCACCCCCCGGGACTATGAAGATACGCAGTATTTT. V is TRBV5-1 and J is TRBJ2-3; 7 bases match TRBD2. The CDR3 runs 14 residues. V was clipped by 6 bases and J by 5 bases; unmatched bases: 9. Germline V CDR1 and CDR2: SGHRS, YFSETQ.

This clonotype showed up many times. This chain connects TRBV5-1 to TRBJ2-7; no reliable D call. V was trimmed by 3 bases and J by 2 bases, leaving 9 bases between them. Germline CDR1 is SGHRS and CDR2 is YFSETQ. The CDR3 is 13 residues long. CDR3 sequence: CASSSNTAYEQYF. In nucleotides, the CDR3 is TGCGCCAGCAGCTCGAACACAGCCTACGAGCAGTACTTC.

This clonotype was seen ten or more times. The gene calls are TRBV7-9 and TRBJ2-7, with D unresolved. V was cut by 3 bases and J by 2 bases, with 11 bases left in between. The CDR3 length is 14 residues. Germline CDR1 reads SEHNR; CDR2 reads FQNEAQ (reference sequence). CDR3 DNA: TGTGCCAGCAGCTTTAGGAGCTATACCTACGAGCAGTACTTC. It translates to CASSFRSYTYEQYF.